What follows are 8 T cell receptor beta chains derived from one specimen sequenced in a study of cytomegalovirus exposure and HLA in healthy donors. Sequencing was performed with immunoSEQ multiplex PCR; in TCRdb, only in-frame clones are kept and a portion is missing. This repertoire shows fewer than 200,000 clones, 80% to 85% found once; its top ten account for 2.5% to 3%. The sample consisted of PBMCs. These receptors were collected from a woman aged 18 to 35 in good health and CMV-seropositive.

The CDR3 DNA reads as TGTGCCAGAACCTCGGGGACAGGGGCGTACACTGAAGCTTTCTTT. This sequence encodes CARTSGTGAYTEAFF. The chain has TRBV2 and TRBJ1-1; 10 positions match TRBD1. Germline V gene lookup returns CDR1 SNHLY and CDR2 FYNNEI. The CDR3 is 15 residues long. Trimming at V came to 9 bases and at J to 3 bases, leaving 10 bases not matched to a gene.

Here the CDR3 reads CASSVKRDSPNEKLFF. CDR3 bases: TGTGCCAGCAGCGTAAAGAGGGACAGCCCTAATGAAAAACTGTTTTTT. The chain employs TRBV9 and TRBJ1-4, with 7 bases fitting TRBD1. V shed 1 base and J 3 bases; nucleotides not matched to a gene: 6. Per the germline V gene, CDR1 is SGDLS and CDR2 is YYNGEE. CDR3 length: 16 residues.

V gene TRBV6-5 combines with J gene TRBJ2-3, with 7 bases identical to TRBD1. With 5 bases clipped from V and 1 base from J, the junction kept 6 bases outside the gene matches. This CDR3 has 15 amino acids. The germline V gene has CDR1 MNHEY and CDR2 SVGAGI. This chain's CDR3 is CASSTRQGRTDTQYF. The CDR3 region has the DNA TGTGCCAGCAGTACGCGACAGGGCCGCACAGATACGCAGTATTTT.

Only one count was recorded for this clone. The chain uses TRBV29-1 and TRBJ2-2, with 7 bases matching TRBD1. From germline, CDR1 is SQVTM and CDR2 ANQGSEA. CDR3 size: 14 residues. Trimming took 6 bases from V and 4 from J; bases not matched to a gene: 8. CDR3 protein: CSVRDRDSTGELFF. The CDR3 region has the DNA TGCAGCGTGCGAGACAGGGATAGCACCGGGGAGCTGTTTTTT.

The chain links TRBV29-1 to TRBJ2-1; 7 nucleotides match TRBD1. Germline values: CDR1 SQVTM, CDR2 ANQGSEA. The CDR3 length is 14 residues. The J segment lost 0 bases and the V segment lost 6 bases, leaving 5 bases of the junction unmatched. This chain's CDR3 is CSVATGSSYNEQFF. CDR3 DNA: TGCAGCGTAGCGACAGGGAGCTCCTACAATGAGCAGTTCTTC.

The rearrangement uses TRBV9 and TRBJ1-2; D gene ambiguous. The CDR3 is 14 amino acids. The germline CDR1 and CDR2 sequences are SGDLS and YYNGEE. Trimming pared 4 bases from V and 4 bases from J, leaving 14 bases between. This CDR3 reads CASSPEAHLYGYTF. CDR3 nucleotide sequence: TGTGCCAGCAGCCCCGAGGCCCATCTCTATGGCTACACCTTC.

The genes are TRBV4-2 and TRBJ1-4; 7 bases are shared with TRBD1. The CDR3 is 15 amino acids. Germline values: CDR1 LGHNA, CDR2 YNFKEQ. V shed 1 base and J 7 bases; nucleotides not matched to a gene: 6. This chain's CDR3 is CASSQVDRDFEKLFF. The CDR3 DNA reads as TGTGCCAGCAGCCAAGTCGACAGGGACTTTGAAAAACTGTTTTTT.

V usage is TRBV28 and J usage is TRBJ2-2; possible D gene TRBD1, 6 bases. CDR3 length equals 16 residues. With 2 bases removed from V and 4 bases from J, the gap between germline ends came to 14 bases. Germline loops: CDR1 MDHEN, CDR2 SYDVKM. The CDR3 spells CASSLSRGISTGELFF. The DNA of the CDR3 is TGTGCCAGCAGTTTAAGCAGGGGTATTAGCACCGGGGAGCTGTTTTTT.